This entry lists 2 T cell receptor beta chains sequenced from one sample in a study of early T cells in non-severe SARS-CoV-2 infection. TCRdb redid the calling of the 5' RACE reads with MiXCR, one entry per CDR3 protein. The data contain over 30,000 distinct CDR3 sequences, around 4.3% of them singletons. Sequenced input: whole blood. These receptor sequences come from an adult who was a healthcare worker with PCR-confirmed SARS-CoV-2 infection or an uninfected control (not recorded which).

This clonotype was observed at least ten times. This chain joins TRBV29-1 and TRBJ1-1; D is ambiguous. Trimming pared 0 bases from V and 4 bases from J, leaving 9 bases between. The CDR3 contains 13 residues. From germline, CDR1 is SQVTM and CDR2 ANQGSEA. CDR3 amino acids: CSVEEGWGTEAFF. Here the CDR3 DNA reads TGCAGCGTTGAAGAGGGATGGGGCACTGAAGCTTTCTTT. Full variable domain (missing parts from reference TRBV29-1 and TRBJ1-1): SAVISQKPSRDICQRGTSLTIQCQVDSQVTMMFWYRQQPGQSLTLIATANQGSEATYESGFVIDKFPISRPNLTFSTLTVSNMSPEDSSIYLCSVEEGWGTEAFFGQGTRLTVV.

This clonotype is labeled as medium-sized. The chain couples TRBV29-1 to TRBJ2-7, with D unresolved. CDR1 and CDR2 (germline): SQVTM, ANQGSEA. The CDR3 has 11 amino acids. Between the trimmed V and J ends, which lost 4 bases and 4 bases, there was a span of 8 bases. CDR3 bases: TGCAGCGTTGTTAACGGATACGAGCAGTACTTC. Its protein is CSVVNGYEQYF.